What follows is one T cell receptor (beta chain) and its context. During its preparation, the TCRbeta library received unique molecular identifiers. TCRdb re-derived calls from the PCR reads in MiXCR, one entry per CDR3 protein. The table has a few hundred thousand distinct CDR3 sequences, approximately 10% seen once. Germline values: CDR1 MGHDK, CDR2 SYGVNS. V was shortened by 5 bases and J by 2 bases, with 30 bases between the two germline ends. The CDR3 is made up of 20 amino acids. These data originate in a study of T-cell reconstitution after alpha-beta-depleted transplantation in children. The starting material was PBMCs from the stem cell graft donor, obtained from the stem cell graft. This TCR derives from a human donor who donated a stem cell graft to a child with acute lymphoblastic leukemia. This chain joins TRBV25-1 and TRBJ1-1; D is possibly TRBD1 (5 bases). The CDR3 DNA follows: TGTGCCAGCAGTATGGTAGGGAACCTCCCATTCCCCCAGGGCAACACTGAAGCTTTCTTT. Translating gives CASSMVGNLPFPQGNTEAFF. Complete variable domain (other parts from reference TRBV25-1 and TRBJ1-1): EADIYQTPRYLVIGTGKKITLECSQTMGHDKMYWYQQDPGMELHLIHYSYGVNSTEKGDLSSESTVSRIRTEHFPLTLESARPSHTSQYLCASSMVGNLPFPQGNTEAFFGQGTRLTVV.